The entry below gives a single TCR beta chain sequence along with its context. Its cognate antigen is unknown. TCRdb's table, derived via immunoSEQ multiplex PCR, lists solely in-frame clones and lacks some. The profile shows roughly 310,000 clones, 88% of them singletons. These data belong to a study of cytomegalovirus exposure and HLA in healthy donors. Overall study: Later, an analysis reported that the 130 or so validation repertoires had used the same platform as the approximately 680 first-cohort repertoires.

Study-level points and caveats: In vitro assays verified that three CMV-associated chains recognized CMV antigens specifically.

The specimen sequenced was PBMCs. The source is a man aged 25-40 years in good health and CMV-seronegative.

The CDR3 nucleotides read TGTGCTAGTGGAACGGGACAGTCTAACTACGAGCAGTACTTC. It translates to CASGTGQSNYEQYF. J is TRBJ2-7 and V is TRBV12-5, with 7 bases lining up with TRBD1. The CDR3 has 14 residues. Germline CDR1 and CDR2: LGHNT and FRNRAP. The V gene end was trimmed by 6 bases and the J gene end by 3 bases; junction bases not matched to a gene: 8.